This record looks at one T cell receptor beta chain sequence and its context. The data were taken from a study of blood T cell repertoires in COVID-19. Clones were read by immunoSEQ multiplex PCR, and TCRdb kept only the in-frame ones, dropping some. This table holds approximately 150,000 clones, more than 65% found once. The CDR3 length is 16 residues. CDR1 and CDR2 from the germline V gene are SGHVS and FNYEAQ. V lost 6 bases to trimming and J lost 1 base; unmatched junction nucleotides: 6. This TCR was recovered from a man aged 70-80 years with active or convalescent COVID-19. Sequenced material: peripheral blood. The V gene is TRBV7-6, the J gene TRBJ2-2; TRBD1 matches 9 bases. The CDR3 reads CASSPKGQGNTGELFF. DNA for the CDR3: TGTGCCAGCAGTCCTAAGGGACAGGGGAACACCGGGGAGCTGTTTTTT.